The T cell receptor beta chain described here comes from a study of cytomegalovirus exposure and HLA in healthy donors. Losses at the gene ends were 4 bases for V and 7 bases for J; bases not matched to a gene: 11. CDR3 length: 14 amino acids. Germline CDR1 is SQVTM and CDR2 is ANQGSEA. About this clone itself: What it binds is unknown.

With 60 Vbeta and 13 Jbeta primers, the PCR was carried out. Method: immunoSEQ multiplex PCR; TCRdb's copy keeps in-frame clones and lacks some. This table holds roughly 82,000 clones, roughly 74% found once. Study-wide points: It was shown in a later analysis that HLA-associated TCR beta chains were more clonally expanded than other, equally common chains.

The source is a woman aged 45-59 years in good health and CMV-seropositive. The J gene is TRBJ2-5, the V gene TRBV29-1, with 8 nucleotides matching TRBD1. Sequencing input: PBMCs. As DNA, the CDR3 is TGCAGCGTTGCTGGACAGGGCTCTTGGGGGACCCAGTACTTC. The encoded protein is CSVAGQGSWGTQYF.